This entry is about one T cell receptor (beta chain). Its antigen is unidentified. A second PCR, run for roughly 7 to 11 cycles, used a sample-barcoded 5' primer plus a J-beta primer mix. Each cDNA molecule received a tag from a template-switch adaptor that had 12 random nucleotides. From the 5' RACE reads, TCRdb called clonotypes with MiXCR, one entry per CDR3 protein. The data hold over 1.5 million distinct CDR3 sequences, with roughly 52% observed a single time. The CDR3 consists of 15 residues. CDR1 and CDR2 (germline): SGHRS, YFSETQ. V was clipped by 4 bases and J by 6 bases; unmatched bases: 8. These data are taken from a study of blood T cells in healthy people across ages. Study-wide findings and caveats: The donors' CMV status was not determined, possibly confounding changes in expanded clonotypes. Among T cells, TCR beta diversity per million cells dropped roughly linearly as age rose. In long-lived donors, naive CD4+ cell counts and diversity exceeded those of aged donors.

The J gene is TRBJ2-3, the V gene TRBV5-1, with 10 positions matching TRBD1. The sample consisted of blood. This TCR derives from a woman in her thirties or forties in good health. The CDR3 reads CASSDRDRGEDTQYF. The CDR3 DNA reads as TGCGCCAGCAGCGACCGGGACAGGGGTGAGGATACGCAGTATTTT.